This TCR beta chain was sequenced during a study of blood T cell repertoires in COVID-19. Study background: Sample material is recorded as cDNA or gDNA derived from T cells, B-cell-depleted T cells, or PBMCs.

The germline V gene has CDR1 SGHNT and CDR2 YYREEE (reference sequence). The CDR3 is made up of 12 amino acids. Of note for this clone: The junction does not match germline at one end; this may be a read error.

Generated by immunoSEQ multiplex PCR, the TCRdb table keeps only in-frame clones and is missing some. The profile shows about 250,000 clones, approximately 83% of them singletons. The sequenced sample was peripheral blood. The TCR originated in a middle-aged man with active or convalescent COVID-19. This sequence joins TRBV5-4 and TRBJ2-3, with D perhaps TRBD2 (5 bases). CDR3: CASGVLLDPQYF. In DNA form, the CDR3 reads TGTGCCAGCGGAGTCTTACTAGATCCGCAGTATTTT. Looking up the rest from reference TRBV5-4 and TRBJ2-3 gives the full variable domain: ETGVTQSPTHLIKTRGQQVTLRCSSQSGHNTVSWYQQALGQGPQFIFQYYREEENGRGNFPPRFSGLQFPNYSSELNVNALELDDSALYLCASGVLLDPQYFGPGTRLTVL.